These T cell receptor beta chains were read from a single sample in a study of T cell changes during pregnancy in multiple sclerosis. Produced via immunoSEQ multiplex PCR; TCRdb's table is partial and in-frame only. The sample has 26,000 or so clones, roughly 90% seen once. Sequencing was performed on CD8+ T cells from peripheral blood mononuclear cells, taken in the second trimester of pregnancy. These receptors originate from a female donor with multiple sclerosis, enrolled in a pregnancy study. CDR3s leave out the opening cysteine and the closing phenylalanine or tryptophan.

CDR3aa	v_gene	j_gene
ARSCWGQGGYGYT	TRBV5-3	TRBJ1-2
ASSQDNSQTYNSPLH	TRBV4-3	TRBJ1-6
ASSLSLAGGAEAF	TRBV27	TRBJ1-1
ASSFFLVPDSTYEQY	TRBV11-2	TRBJ2-7
ASSVHQGENTEAF	TRBV9	TRBJ1-1
ASSSGTGDTDTQY	TRBV6-4	TRBJ2-3
SVEEGSSGANVLT	TRBV29-1	TRBJ2-6
ASSQDRRRTQEAF	TRBV4-1	TRBJ1-1
ASSPTGVTEAF	TRBV6-5	TRBJ1-1
ASSQDGPGLASGELF	TRBV4-2	TRBJ2-2
ASSVGGNSYNEQF	TRBV6-4	TRBJ2-1
ASRWDRESTEAF	TRBV6-5	TRBJ1-1
SVEEIGGEETQY	TRBV29-1	TRBJ2-5
ASSGAGTADGYT	TRBV5-6	TRBJ1-2
ASSYDRGNYEQY	TRBV18	TRBJ2-7